This entry features one T cell receptor beta chain sequence. What it binds is unknown. Treatment defined: roughly 19 received Ad26.COV2.S at low or high dose, single or two shots; 5 received placebo; per-sample allocation not given. Collection of samples fell on day 63 after the first vaccine or placebo injection. The table came from immunoSEQ multiplex PCR; TCRdb's copy has only in-frame clones and leaves some out. The sample carries a few hundred thousand clones, approximately 87% recorded once. This entry is derived from a study of Ad26.COV2.S vaccination and SARS-CoV-2 variants. General study points: Substantial breadth was reported for post-vaccination spike-specific CD8+ and CD4+ T cells.

This sequence originates from a person between 18 and 65 years old who received the Ad26.COV2.S COVID-19 vaccine or a placebo. This specimen consisted of peripheral blood, obtained in a trial of Ad26.COV2.S vaccine versus placebo.

CDR3: CASSSPAGANYGYTF. CDR3 DNA sequence: TGTGCCAGCAGTTCCCCAGCCGGAGCCAACTATGGCTACACCTTC. The V and J genes are TRBV6-5 and TRBJ1-2; no definite D call. V gave up 4 bases and J gave up 2 bases, with 14 bases separating them. CDR3 length: 15 residues. Per germline, CDR1 MNHEY and CDR2 SVGAGI.